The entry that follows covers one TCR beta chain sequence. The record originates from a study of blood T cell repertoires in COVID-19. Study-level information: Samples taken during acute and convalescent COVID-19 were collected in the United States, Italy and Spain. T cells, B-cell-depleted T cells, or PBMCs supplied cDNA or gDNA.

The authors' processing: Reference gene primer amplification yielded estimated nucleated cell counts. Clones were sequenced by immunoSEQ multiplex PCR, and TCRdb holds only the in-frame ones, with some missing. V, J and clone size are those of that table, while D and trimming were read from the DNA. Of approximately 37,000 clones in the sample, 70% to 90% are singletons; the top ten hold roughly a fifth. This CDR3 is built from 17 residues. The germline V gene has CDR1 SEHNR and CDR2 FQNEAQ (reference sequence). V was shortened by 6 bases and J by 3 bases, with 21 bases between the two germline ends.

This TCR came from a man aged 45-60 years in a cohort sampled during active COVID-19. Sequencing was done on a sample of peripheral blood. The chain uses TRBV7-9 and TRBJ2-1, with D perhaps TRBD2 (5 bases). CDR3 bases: TGTGCCAGCAGTACCCCCCCTAGCTCAAGGTACTACAATGAGCAGTTCTTC. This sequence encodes CASSTPPSSRYYNEQFF.